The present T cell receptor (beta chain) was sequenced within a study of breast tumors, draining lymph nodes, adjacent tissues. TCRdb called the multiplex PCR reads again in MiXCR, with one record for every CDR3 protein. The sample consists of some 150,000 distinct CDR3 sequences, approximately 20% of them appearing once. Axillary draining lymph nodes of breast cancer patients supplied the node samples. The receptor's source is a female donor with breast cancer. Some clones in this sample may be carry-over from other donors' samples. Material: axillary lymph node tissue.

The CDR3: CASSSSAGLSYNEQFF. CDR3 coding DNA: TGTGCCAGCAGCTCTAGCGCGGGACTCTCCTACAATGAGCAGTTCTTC. The V and J genes are TRBV11-2 and TRBJ2-1, with D possibly TRBD2 on 6 matching bases. V was clipped by 4 bases and J by 0 bases, with 13 bases between them. Germline values: CDR1 SGHAT, CDR2 FQNNGV. There are 16 residues in the CDR3.